This T cell receptor (beta chain) was sequenced in a study of beta chain features in type 1 diabetes. The authors reverse transcribed all of the isolated RNA, so sequencing captured expressed TCRB transcripts. Naive, central memory and regulatory T cell samples came to a mean of roughly 3.6 million reads. Data came from immunoSEQ multiplex PCR; TCRdb stores just in-frame clones and leaves some out. Here the sample spans approximately 260,000 clones, approximately 25% being singletons. CDR3 length: 17 amino acids. Germline V gene data show CDR1 as SGHTS and CDR2 as YDEGEE. V shed 1 base, J shed 7 bases, and the junction held 10 bases outside the gene matches. Study-level points and caveats: Type 1 diabetes patients had TCRB CDR3s that were shorter (moderately but significantly so) in all four CD4+ subsets. Whether TCRB rearrangement is influenced by HLA type was left unresolved in this analysis. More deletions and fewer insertions at VDJ junctions were found in patients with type 1 diabetes.

With respect to this clone: Its antigen is not known.

The sequenced material came from naive CD4+ T cells from blood. The origin of this receptor is a woman aged 25 to 39 with type 1 diabetes. The chain recombines TRBV5-8 with TRBJ2-1; 11 nucleotides align to TRBD2. CDR3 bases: TGTGCCAGCAGCTTGCAGGGGACTAGCGGACGGGAAAATGAGCAGTTCTTC. Translating it yields CASSLQGTSGRENEQFF.